The clone carrying this T cell receptor (beta chain) was observed many times. The length of the CDR3 is 15 residues. V shed 6 bases, J shed 3 bases, and the junction held 4 bases outside the gene matches. Germline V gene sequence: CDR1 SGHTA, CDR2 FQGNSA. The data are from a study of T cell repertoires in cytomegalovirus infection. TCRdb fed the reads into MiXCR, producing one record per CDR3 protein. The sample has roughly 300,000 distinct CDR3 sequences, over 7.5% seen once. This chain joins TRBV7-2 and TRBJ2-1, with 11 bases matching TRBD1. The sequenced sample was PBMCs. This sequence originates from a human donor in good health (CMV status not recorded). Some clones in this sample may be carry-over from other donors' samples. CDR3 sequence: CASSRDRGIYNEQFF. The DNA of the CDR3 is TGTGCCAGCAGTCGGGACAGGGGGATCTACAATGAGCAGTTCTTC. Complete variable domain (other parts from reference TRBV7-2 and TRBJ2-1): GAGVSQSPSNKVTEKGKDVELRCDPISGHTALYWYRQSLGQGLEFLIYFQGNSAPDKSGLPSDRFSAERTGGSVSTLTIQRTQQEDSAVYLCASSRDRGIYNEQFFGPGTRLTVL.